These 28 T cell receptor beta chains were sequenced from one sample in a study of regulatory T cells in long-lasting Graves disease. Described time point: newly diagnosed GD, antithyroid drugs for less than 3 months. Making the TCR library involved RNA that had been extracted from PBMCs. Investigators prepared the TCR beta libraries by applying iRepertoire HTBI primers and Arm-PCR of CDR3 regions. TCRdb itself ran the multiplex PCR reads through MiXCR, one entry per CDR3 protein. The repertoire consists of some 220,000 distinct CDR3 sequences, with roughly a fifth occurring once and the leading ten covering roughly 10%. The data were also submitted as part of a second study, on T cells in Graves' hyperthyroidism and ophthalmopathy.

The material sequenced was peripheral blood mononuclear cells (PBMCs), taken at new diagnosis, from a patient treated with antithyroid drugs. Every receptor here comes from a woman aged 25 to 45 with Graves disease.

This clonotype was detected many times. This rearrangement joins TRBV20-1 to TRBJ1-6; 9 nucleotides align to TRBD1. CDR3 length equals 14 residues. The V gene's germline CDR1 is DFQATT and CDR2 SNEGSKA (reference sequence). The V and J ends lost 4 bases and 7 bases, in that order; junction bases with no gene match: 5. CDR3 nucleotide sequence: TGCAGTGCTACTTCTGGGACAGGGAATTCACCCCTCCACTTT. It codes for CSATSGTGNSPLHF.

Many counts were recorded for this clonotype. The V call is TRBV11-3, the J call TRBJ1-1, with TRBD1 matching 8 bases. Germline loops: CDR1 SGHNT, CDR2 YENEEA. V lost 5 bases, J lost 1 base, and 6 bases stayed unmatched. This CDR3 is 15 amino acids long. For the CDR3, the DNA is TGTGCCAGCAGCGTCTCCGGGACAGGGAACACTGAAGCTTTCTTT. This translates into CASSVSGTGNTEAFF.

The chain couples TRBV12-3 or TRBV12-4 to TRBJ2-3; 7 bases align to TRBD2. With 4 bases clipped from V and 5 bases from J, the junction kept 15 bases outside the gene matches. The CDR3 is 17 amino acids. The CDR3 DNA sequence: TGTGCCAGCAGTTCCTACGGCGGGAGTCCCTCACAAGATACGCAGTATTTT. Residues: CASSSYGGSPSQDTQYF.

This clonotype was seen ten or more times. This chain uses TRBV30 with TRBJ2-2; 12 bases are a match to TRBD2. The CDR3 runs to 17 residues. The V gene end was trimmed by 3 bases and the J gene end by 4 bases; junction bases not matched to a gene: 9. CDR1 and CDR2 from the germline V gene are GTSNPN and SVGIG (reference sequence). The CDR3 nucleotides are TGTGCCTGGAGGGACCTAGGACTAGCGGGACCCACCGGGGAGCTGTTTTTT. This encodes CAWRDLGLAGPTGELFF.

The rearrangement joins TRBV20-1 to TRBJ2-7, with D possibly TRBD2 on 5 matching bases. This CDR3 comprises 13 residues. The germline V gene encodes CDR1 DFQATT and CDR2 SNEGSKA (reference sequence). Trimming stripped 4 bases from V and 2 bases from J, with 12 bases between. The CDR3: CSATQADPYEQYF. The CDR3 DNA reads TGCAGTGCTACCCAAGCGGATCCCTACGAGCAGTACTTC.

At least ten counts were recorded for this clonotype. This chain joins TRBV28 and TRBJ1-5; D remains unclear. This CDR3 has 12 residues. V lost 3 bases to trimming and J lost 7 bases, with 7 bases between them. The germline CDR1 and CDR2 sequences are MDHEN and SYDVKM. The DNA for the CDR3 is TGTGCCAGCAGTTTCCTGCAGCAGCCCCAGCATTTT. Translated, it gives CASSFLQQPQHF.

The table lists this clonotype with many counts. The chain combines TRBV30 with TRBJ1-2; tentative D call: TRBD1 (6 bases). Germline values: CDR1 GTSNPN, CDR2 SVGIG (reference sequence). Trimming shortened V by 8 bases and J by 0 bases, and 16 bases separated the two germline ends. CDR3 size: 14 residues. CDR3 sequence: CASRKGGSNYGYTF. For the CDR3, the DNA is TGTGCCAGCCGAAAAGGGGGTTCTAACTATGGCTACACCTTC. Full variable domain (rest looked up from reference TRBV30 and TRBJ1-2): SQTIHQWPATLVQPVGSPLSLECTVEGTSNPNLYWYRQAAGRGLQLLFYSVGIGQISSEVPQNLSASRPQDRQFILSSKKLLLSDSGFYLCASRKGGSNYGYTFGSGTRLTVV.

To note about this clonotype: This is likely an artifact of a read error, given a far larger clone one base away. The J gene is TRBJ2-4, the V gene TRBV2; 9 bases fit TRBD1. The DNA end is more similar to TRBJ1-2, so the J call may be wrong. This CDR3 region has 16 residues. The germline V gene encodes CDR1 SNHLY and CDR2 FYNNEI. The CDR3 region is CASSDLGTGSGYGYTF. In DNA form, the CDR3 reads TGTGCCAGCAGTGATCTCGGGACAGGGAGCGGGTATGGCTACACCTTC.

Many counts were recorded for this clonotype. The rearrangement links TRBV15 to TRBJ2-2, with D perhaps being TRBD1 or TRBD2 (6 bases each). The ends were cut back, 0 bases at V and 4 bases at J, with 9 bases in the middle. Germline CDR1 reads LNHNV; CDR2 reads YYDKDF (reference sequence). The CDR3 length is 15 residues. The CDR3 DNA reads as TGTGCCACCAGCAGAGAACAGGGAGGCACCGGGGAGCTGTTTTTT. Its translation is CATSREQGGTGELFF.

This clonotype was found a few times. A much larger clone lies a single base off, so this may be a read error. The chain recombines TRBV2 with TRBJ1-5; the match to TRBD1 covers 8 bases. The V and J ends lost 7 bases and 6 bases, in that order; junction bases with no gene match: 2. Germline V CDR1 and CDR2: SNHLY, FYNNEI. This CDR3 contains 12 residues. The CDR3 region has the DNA TGTGCCAGCACAGGGGGCAGTCAGCCCCAGCATTTT. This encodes CASTGGSQPQHF.

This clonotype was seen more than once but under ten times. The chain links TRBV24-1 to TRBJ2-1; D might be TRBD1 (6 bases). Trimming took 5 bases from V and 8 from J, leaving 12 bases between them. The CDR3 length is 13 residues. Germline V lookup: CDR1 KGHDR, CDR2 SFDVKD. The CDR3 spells CATSGGTRDEQFF. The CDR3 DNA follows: TGTGCCACCAGTGGTGGGACAAGGGATGAGCAGTTCTTC.

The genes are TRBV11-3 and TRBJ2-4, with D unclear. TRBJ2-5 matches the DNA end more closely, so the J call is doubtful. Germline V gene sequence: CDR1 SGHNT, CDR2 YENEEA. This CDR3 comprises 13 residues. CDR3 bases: TGTGCCAGCAGCTCACAGAGCCAAGAGACCCAGTACTTC. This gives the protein CASSSQSQETQYF.

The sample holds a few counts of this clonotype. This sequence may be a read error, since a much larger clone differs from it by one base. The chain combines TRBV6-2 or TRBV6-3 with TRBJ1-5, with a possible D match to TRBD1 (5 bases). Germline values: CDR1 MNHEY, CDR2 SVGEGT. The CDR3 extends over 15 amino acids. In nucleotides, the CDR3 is TGTGCCAGCGTGGCCGGGGACTACAGCAATCAGCCCCTGCATTTT. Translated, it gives CASVAGDYSNQPLHF.

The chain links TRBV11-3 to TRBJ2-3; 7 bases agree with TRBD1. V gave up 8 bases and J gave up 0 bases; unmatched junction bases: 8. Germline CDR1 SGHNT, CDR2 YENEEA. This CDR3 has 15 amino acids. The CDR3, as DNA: TGTGCCAGCCGAGACAGGGACACTAGCACAGATACGCAGTATTTT. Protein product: CASRDRDTSTDTQYF.

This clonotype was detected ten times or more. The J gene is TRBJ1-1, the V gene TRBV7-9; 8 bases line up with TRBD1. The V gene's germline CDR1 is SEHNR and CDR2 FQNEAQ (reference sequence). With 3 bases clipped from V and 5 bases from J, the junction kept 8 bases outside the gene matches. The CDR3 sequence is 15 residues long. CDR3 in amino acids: CASSFPTGVGTEAFF. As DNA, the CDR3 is TGTGCCAGCAGCTTTCCGACAGGGGTTGGTACTGAAGCTTTCTTT.

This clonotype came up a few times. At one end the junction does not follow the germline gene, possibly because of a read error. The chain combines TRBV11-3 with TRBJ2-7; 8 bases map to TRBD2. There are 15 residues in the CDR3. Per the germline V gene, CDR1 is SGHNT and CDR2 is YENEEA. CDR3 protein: CVSSHGLRGGYEQYF. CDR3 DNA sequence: TGTGTCAGCAGCCACGGCCTTCGGGGGGGCTACGAGCAGTACTTC.

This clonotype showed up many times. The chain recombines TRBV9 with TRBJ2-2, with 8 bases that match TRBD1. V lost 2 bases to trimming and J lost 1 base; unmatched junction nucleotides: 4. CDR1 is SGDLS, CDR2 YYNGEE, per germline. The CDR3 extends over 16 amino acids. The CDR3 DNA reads TGTGCCAGCAGCGTGCCTGGACAGGGGAACACCGGGGAGCTGTTTTTT. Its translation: CASSVPGQGNTGELFF.

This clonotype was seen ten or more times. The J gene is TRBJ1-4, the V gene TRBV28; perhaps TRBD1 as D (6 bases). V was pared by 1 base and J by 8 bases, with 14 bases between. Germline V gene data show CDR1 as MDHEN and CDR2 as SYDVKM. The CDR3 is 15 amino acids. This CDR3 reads CASSLSQGFGEKLFF. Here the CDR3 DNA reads TGTGCCAGCAGTTTATCCCAGGGGTTTGGCGAAAAACTGTTTTTT.

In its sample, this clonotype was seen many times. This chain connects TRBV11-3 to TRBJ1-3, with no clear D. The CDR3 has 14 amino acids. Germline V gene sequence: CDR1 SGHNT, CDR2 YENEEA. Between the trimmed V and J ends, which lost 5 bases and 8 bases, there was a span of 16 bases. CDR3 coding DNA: TGTGCCAGCAGCGCCGGCCCCGGGAAGGACACCATATATTTT. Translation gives CASSAGPGKDTIYF.

The CDR3 DNA sequence: TGTGCCAGCAGCCGGGACAGGGGGGATGAAAAACTGTTTTTT. It codes for CASSRDRGDEKLFF. The chain recombines TRBV7-2 with TRBJ1-4; TRBD1 agrees at 11 bases. The CDR3 runs to 14 residues. Germline CDR1 is SGHTA and CDR2 is FQGNSA. The V gene end was trimmed by 5 bases and the J gene end by 6 bases; junction bases not matched to a gene: 2.

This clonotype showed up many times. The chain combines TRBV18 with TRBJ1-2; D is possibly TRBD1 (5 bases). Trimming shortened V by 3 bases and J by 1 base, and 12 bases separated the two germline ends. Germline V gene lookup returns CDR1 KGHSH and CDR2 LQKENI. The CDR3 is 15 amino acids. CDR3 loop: CASSPRGGVNYGYTF. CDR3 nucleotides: TGTGCCAGCTCACCCCGGGGAGGGGTTAACTATGGCTACACCTTC.

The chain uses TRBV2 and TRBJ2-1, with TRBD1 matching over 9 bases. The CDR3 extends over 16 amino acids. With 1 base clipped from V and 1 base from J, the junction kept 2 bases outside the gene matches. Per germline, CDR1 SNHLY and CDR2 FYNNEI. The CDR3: CASSEDRGQSYNEQFF. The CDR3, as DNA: TGTGCCAGCAGTGAAGACAGGGGGCAGTCCTACAATGAGCAGTTCTTC.

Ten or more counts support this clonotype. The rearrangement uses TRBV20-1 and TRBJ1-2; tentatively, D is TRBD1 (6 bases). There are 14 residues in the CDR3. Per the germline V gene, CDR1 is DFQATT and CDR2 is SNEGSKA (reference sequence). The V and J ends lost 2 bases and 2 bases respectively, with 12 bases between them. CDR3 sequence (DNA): TGCAGTGCTAGAAACAGGGAGTTCAACTATGGCTACACCTTC. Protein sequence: CSARNREFNYGYTF.

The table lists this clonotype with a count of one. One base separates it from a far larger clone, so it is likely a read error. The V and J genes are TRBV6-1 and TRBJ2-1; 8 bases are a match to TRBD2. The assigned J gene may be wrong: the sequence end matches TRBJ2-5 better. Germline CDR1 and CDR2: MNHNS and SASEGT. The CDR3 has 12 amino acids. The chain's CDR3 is CASNGGEEAQYF. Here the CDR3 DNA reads TGTGCCAGCAACGGGGGGGAAGAGGCCCAGTACTTC.

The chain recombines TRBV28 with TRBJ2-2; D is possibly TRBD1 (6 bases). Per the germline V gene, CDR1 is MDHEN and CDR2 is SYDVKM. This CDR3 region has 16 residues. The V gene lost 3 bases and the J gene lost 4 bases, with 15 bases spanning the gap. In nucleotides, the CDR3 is TGTGCCAGCAGTTTGATTACAGGGTTAAGCACCGGGGAGCTGTTTTTT. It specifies CASSLITGLSTGELFF.

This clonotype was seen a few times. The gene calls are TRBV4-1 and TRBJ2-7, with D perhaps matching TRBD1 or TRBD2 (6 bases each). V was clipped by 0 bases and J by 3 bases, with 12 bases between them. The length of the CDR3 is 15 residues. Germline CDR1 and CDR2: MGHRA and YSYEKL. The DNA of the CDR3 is TGCGCCAGCAGCCAAGAACGGGGGCCAGGCTACGAGCAGTACTTC. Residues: CASSQERGPGYEQYF.

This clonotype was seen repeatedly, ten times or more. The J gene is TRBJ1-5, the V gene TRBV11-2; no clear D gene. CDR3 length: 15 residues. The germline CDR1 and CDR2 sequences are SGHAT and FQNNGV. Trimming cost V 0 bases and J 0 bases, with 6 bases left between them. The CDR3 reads CASSLDGDSNQPQHF. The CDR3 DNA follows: TGTGCCAGCAGCTTAGATGGGGATAGCAATCAGCCCCAGCATTTT.

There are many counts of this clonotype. CDR3 loop: CASSQGTGGLNYGYTF. In DNA form, the CDR3 reads TGTGCCAGCAGCCAAGGGACAGGGGGCTTGAACTATGGCTACACCTTC. The V gene is TRBV3-1, the J gene TRBJ1-2, with 11 bases that match TRBD1. The germline V gene encodes CDR1 LGHDT and CDR2 YNNKEL (reference sequence). The CDR3 spans 16 residues. Germline trimming cut 1 base from V and 2 bases from J; bases unmatched to any gene: 3.